The 24 T cell receptor beta chains below were found in one sample sequenced in a study of blood T cell repertoires in COVID-19. Generated by immunoSEQ multiplex PCR, the TCRdb table keeps only in-frame clones and is missing some. The table includes about 140,000 clones, around 79% detected once. Sequencing input: PBMCs or T cells enriched from blood (not recorded which). Source of these receptors: a woman between 45 and 65 years old who had recovered from COVID-19.

The sample holds one count of this clone. The chain carries TRBV5-6 and TRBJ1-6; 8 bases align to TRBD1. This CDR3 has 18 residues. Germline V CDR1 and CDR2: SGHDT, YYEEEE. Trimming cost V 0 bases and J 8 bases; bases outside gene matches: 13. The CDR3 DNA reads as TGTGCCAGCAGCTTGGCCAAATCGGCAGGGGGCTTGTATTCACCCCTCCACTTT. Residues: CASSLAKSAGGLYSPLHF.

The chain joins TRBV19 to TRBJ1-4; weak D call: TRBD1 (6 bases). This CDR3 spans 15 amino acids. The germline gives CDR1 LNHDA, CDR2 SQIVND (reference sequence). V was cut by 5 bases and J by 5 bases, with 15 bases left in between. The DNA of the CDR3 is TGTGCCAGTAGTCCTCTGACAGGCCAAAATGAAAAACTGTTTTTT. As protein: CASSPLTGQNEKLFF.

V is TRBV7-9 and J is TRBJ2-3; 7 nucleotides match TRBD2. Germline CDR1 is SEHNR and CDR2 is FQNEAQ (reference sequence). The CDR3 totals 13 residues. The V gene end was trimmed by 5 bases and the J gene end by 4 bases; junction bases not matched to a gene: 3. CDR3 sequence (DNA): TGTGCCAGCAGCACCGGACTAGCAGATACGCAGTATTTT. Protein product: CASSTGLADTQYF.

This clone has just one count. The rearrangement links TRBV3-1 (or the pseudogene TRBV3-2) to TRBJ2-4; a weak D match, TRBD2 (6 bases). The V end was cut by 4 bases, the J end by 15 bases, with 25 bases between. The CDR3 totals 15 residues. The germline V gene encodes CDR1 LGHDT and CDR2 YNNKEL (reference sequence). The chain's CDR3 is CASSPRDSSKGLSYF. In DNA form, the CDR3 reads TGTGCCAGCAGCCCGCGGGACTCTTCAAAGGGGCTGTCGTACTTC.

The chain couples TRBV11-2 to TRBJ2-1, with 7 bases matching TRBD2. V gave up 5 bases and J gave up 1 base; unmatched junction bases: 14. This CDR3 is built from 18 residues. In germline, CDR1 is SGHAT, CDR2 FQNNGV. CDR3 in DNA: TGTGCCAGCAGCATTCGGAGGCCCCCCGGGAGGTCCTACAATGAGCAGTTCTTC. Protein: CASSIRRPPGRSYNEQFF.

This clone occurred once. The V gene is TRBV5-1, the J gene TRBJ1-4; the match to TRBD1 covers 9 bases. Germline values: CDR1 SGHRS, CDR2 YFSETQ. J lost 4 bases, V lost 0 bases, and 1 base had no gene match. The CDR3 contains 15 residues. CDR3 in amino acids: CASSLAGQGNEKLFF. The CDR3 DNA is TGCGCCAGCAGCTTGGCGGGACAGGGTAATGAAAAACTGTTTTTT.

A word on this clone: This CDR3 is also generated by other DNA sequences in the sample. This chain links TRBV11-2 with TRBJ2-3, with 12 bases lining up with TRBD2. CDR1 and CDR2 from the germline V gene are SGHAT and FQNNGV. The CDR3 runs to 16 residues. V lost 3 bases, J lost 1 base, and 2 bases stayed unmatched. Here the CDR3 DNA reads TGTGCCAGCAGCTTGCGACTAGCGGGGGGCACAGATACGCAGTATTTT. Protein: CASSLRLAGGTDTQYF.

V usage is TRBV19 and J usage is TRBJ1-1, with TRBD1 matching over 9 bases. Germline-derived CDR1 and CDR2 are LNHDA and SQIVND (reference sequence). The CDR3 length is 14 residues. V trimming: 8 bases; J trimming: 4 bases; junction bases outside the gene matches: 8. CDR3 residues: CASATGGAGTEAFF. For the CDR3, the DNA is TGTGCCAGTGCTACAGGGGGCGCGGGCACTGAAGCTTTCTTT.

V gene TRBV29-1 combines with J gene TRBJ2-5; a possible D gene is TRBD1 (6 bases). The CDR3 contains 12 residues. Between the trimmed V and J ends, which lost 6 bases and 5 bases, there was a span of 13 bases. Germline assignment: CDR1 SQVTM and CDR2 ANQGSEA. CDR3 in DNA: TGCAGCGTGGAACAGGGAAGCGAGACCCAGTACTTC. Translation: CSVEQGSETQYF.

The sample holds one count of this clone. The CDR3 reads CASSFSLAEETQYF. The DNA of the CDR3 is TGTGCCAGCAGCTTCTCGCTAGCGGAAGAGACCCAGTACTTC. The rearrangement links TRBV7-8 to TRBJ2-5; 7 bases align to TRBD2. Per germline, CDR1 SGHVS and CDR2 FQNEAQ. The length of the CDR3 is 14 residues. Unmatched junction bases numbered 4, after V lost 3 bases and J lost 3 bases.

This clone has just one count. The chain uses TRBV9 and TRBJ1-5, with D possibly matching TRBD1 (5 bases). Trimming removed 4 bases at V and 2 bases at J, with 13 bases between. From germline, CDR1 is SGDLS and CDR2 YYNGEE. The CDR3 is 15 residues long. CDR3 DNA sequence: TGTGCCAGCAGCATAGGGGTGGGCGGCAATCAGCCCCAGCATTTT. Encoded protein: CASSIGVGGNQPQHF.

V gene TRBV9 combines with J gene TRBJ2-1; tentative D call: TRBD2 (5 bases). The CDR3 loop spans 13 amino acids. Germline-derived CDR1 and CDR2 are SGDLS and YYNGEE. The germline V and J ends were trimmed by 0 bases and 7 bases, with 8 bases remaining between them. The CDR3 sequence: CASSVASRNEQFF. In nucleotides, the CDR3 is TGTGCCAGCAGCGTAGCTAGCCGGAATGAGCAGTTCTTC.

The chain carries TRBV6-5 and TRBJ2-7; TRBD2 is a possible D gene (5 bases). The CDR3 runs to 13 residues. The ends were cut back, 2 bases at V and 4 bases at J, with 9 bases in the middle. The germline V gene has CDR1 MNHEY and CDR2 SVGAGI. DNA for the CDR3: TGTGCCAGCAGTTACGGGGAGCTGTACGAGCAGTACTTC. It codes for CASSYGELYEQYF.

The CDR3 nucleotides are TGTGCCAGCAGCTTGGGCCGGGACAGCTTGCATTCACCCCTCCACTTT. It encodes CASSLGRDSLHSPLHF. The chain combines TRBV5-5 with TRBJ1-6; 7 nucleotides agree with TRBD1. The CDR3 is 16 residues long. V gave up 0 bases and J gave up 8 bases; unmatched junction bases: 8. Germline V lookup: CDR1 SGHKS, CDR2 YYEKEE (reference sequence).

The chain joins TRBV5-5 to TRBJ2-7, with a possible D match to TRBD2 (5 bases). Germline V CDR1 and CDR2: SGHKS, YYEKEE (reference sequence). V was shortened by 4 bases and J by 9 bases, with 17 bases between the two germline ends. The CDR3 has 13 residues. Written as DNA, the CDR3 is TGTGCCAGCAGCCCCTTAGCTATTGAGGGGCAGTACTTC. This sequence encodes CASSPLAIEGQYF.

This clone was detected only a few times. The chain recombines TRBV7-3 with TRBJ1-1; tentatively, D is TRBD1 (5 bases). Germline loops: CDR1 SGHTA, CDR2 FQGTGA. The CDR3 is made up of 14 amino acids. Trimming took off 7 bases at V and 5 bases at J, with 17 bases between the two ends. This CDR3 reads CASKSTGGGTEAFF. For the CDR3, the DNA is TGTGCCAGCAAATCTACCGGGGGAGGTACTGAAGCTTTCTTT.

This rearrangement joins TRBV5-1 to TRBJ2-7; the match to TRBD1 covers 11 bases. Germline CDR1 SGHRS, CDR2 YFSETQ. V lost 4 bases, J lost 7 bases, and 7 bases stayed unmatched. This CDR3 is built from 14 residues. The CDR3 bases are TGCGCCAGCAGCGTACGGGACAGGGGGGTTGAGCAGTACTTC. Residues: CASSVRDRGVEQYF.

This clone was detected once. The chain employs TRBV5-4 and TRBJ1-2, with D possibly TRBD1 on 6 matching bases. The germline V and J ends were trimmed by 2 bases and 3 bases, with 14 bases remaining between them. The length of the CDR3 is 15 residues. CDR1 SGHNT and CDR2 YYREEE come from the germline V gene (reference sequence). The CDR3 reads CASSLNTGIDYGYTF. CDR3 nucleotides: TGTGCCAGCAGCTTAAATACAGGGATTGACTATGGCTACACCTTC.

This clone was seen at least ten times. The chain uses TRBV3-1 (or the pseudogene TRBV3-2) and TRBJ1-2; maybe TRBD1 (5 bases). V shed 5 bases and J shed 2 bases, with 12 bases lying between them. The germline V gene encodes CDR1 LGHDT and CDR2 YNNKEL (reference sequence). The CDR3 runs to 14 residues. CDR3 DNA: TGTGCCAGCAGCGGCGCCAGGACAAACTATGGCTACACCTTC. Its translation: CASSGARTNYGYTF.

This rearrangement joins TRBV19 to TRBJ2-1; D possibly corresponds to TRBD2 (5 bases). The CDR3 covers 16 residues. Germline V gene lookup returns CDR1 LNHDA and CDR2 SQIVND (reference sequence). The V end was cut by 7 bases, the J end by 0 bases, with 16 bases between. In DNA, the CDR3 is TGTGCCAGTACGCCCCGAGGGCGGGCCTCCTACAATGAGCAGTTCTTC. Residues: CASTPRGRASYNEQFF.

The CDR3 sequence is CASSLSGSSIIYEQYF. CDR3 bases: TGTGCCAGCAGTTTATCGGGCAGCTCGATAATTTACGAGCAGTACTTC. J is TRBJ2-7 and V is TRBV27; D is uncertain. The V end lost 0 bases, the J end lost 4 bases, and 16 bases lay between the germline ends. Germline CDR1 is MNHEY and CDR2 is SMNVEV (reference sequence). The CDR3 sequence is 16 residues long.

This clone has only one observation. The chain carries TRBV2 and TRBJ2-2; unclear D gene. The CDR3 contains 16 residues. CDR1 and CDR2 (germline): SNHLY, FYNNEI. Trimming pared 3 bases from V and 3 bases from J, leaving 14 bases between. Here the CDR3 DNA reads TGTGCCAGCAGTGAGCTGGGTCCCCGGGACACCGGGGAGCTGTTTTTT. This translates into CASSELGPRDTGELFF.

The chain links TRBV7-8 to TRBJ1-3; D not certain. With 1 base removed from V and 1 base from J, the gap between germline ends came to 11 bases. CDR1 SGHVS and CDR2 FQNEAQ come from the germline V gene. This CDR3 is built from 16 residues. The CDR3 nucleotides are TGTGCCAGCAGCTTAGATTCGGGGTTTTCTGGAAACACCATATATTTT. This gives the protein CASSLDSGFSGNTIYF.

The V call is TRBV7-8, the J call TRBJ2-3, with TRBD2 matching 13 bases. CDR1 and CDR2 from the germline V gene are SGHVS and FQNEAQ. This CDR3 is 15 amino acids long. V shed 5 bases, J shed 4 bases, and the junction held 3 bases outside the gene matches. The CDR3 DNA is TGTGCCAGCAGCATTACTAGCGGGGGGGCAGATACGCAGTATTTT. This sequence encodes CASSITSGGADTQYF.